The present T cell receptor beta chain was sequenced within a study of T-cell reconstitution after alpha-beta-depleted transplantation in children. Study-wide findings and caveats: Expanded graft clones numbering several hundred reportedly gave rise to alpha-beta T cells about two months after transplant. T cells produced anew were the main source of T-cell counts and diversity one year after transplant.

Unique molecular identifiers were incorporated into the prepared TCRbeta library. In TCRdb, the PCR reads were re-called with MiXCR into one record per CDR3 protein. The sample records 250,000 to 400,000 distinct CDR3 sequences, around 25% being singletons. A word on this clonotype: Its matching antigen is unknown.

The specimen comprised PBMCs, mostly from graft donor cells, sampled 180 days after TCRalphabeta/CD19-depleted stem cell transplant. This TCR was sampled from a male patient between 10 and 17 years old who had a stem cell transplant for acute lymphoblastic leukemia, so the T cells may come from the graft donor.

The CDR3 is CASRRGGGAETQYF. The CDR3 coding sequence is TGTGCCAGCAGACGAGGAGGGGGCGCGGAGACCCAGTACTTC. The chain carries TRBV2 and TRBJ2-5, with D perhaps matching TRBD1 (7 bases). Trimming took off 6 bases at V and 5 bases at J, with 16 bases between the two ends. Germline V gene data show CDR1 as SNHLY and CDR2 as FYNNEI. The CDR3 has 14 amino acids.